Listed below are T cell receptor beta chains from one sample, sequenced in a study of beta chain features in type 1 diabetes. Produced via immunoSEQ multiplex PCR; TCRdb's table is partial and in-frame only. The sample lists 300,000 to 350,000 clones, roughly 8% occurring once. The sample taken for sequencing was central memory CD4+ T cells from blood. The receptor set was obtained from a woman between 18 and 29 years old in good health. Both conserved end residues are part of each CDR3. D genes are given only for firm matches. Clone sizes are given selectively: once, few, many, or a class where the clone is expanded.

11 | NA | few | TRBJ2-7 | TRBV29-1 | TGCAGCGTGGGGAGCCCGGGCGAGCAGTACTTC | CSVGSPGEQYF
16 | NA | NA | TRBJ2-2 | TRBV9 | TGTGCCAGCAGCGTTACAGTCTTTCTCGGGTCCGGGGAGCTGTTTTTT | CASSVTVFLGSGELFF
12 | NA | NA | TRBJ1-2 | TRBV29-1 | TGCAGCGTTGATAGTACGGATTATGGCTACACCTTC | CSVDSTDYGYTF
16 | NA | few | TRBJ2-7 | TRBV21-1 | TGTGCCAGCAGCAAAGTTCTCGGCGGGGCAGTCGACGAGCAGTACTTC | CASSKVLGGAVDEQYF
13 | NA | NA | TRBJ2-2 | TRBV18 | TGTGCCAGCTCACCACAGGACACCGGGGAGCTGTTTTTT | CASSPQDTGELFF
16 | NA | NA | TRBJ2-3 | TRBV6-6 | TGTGCCAGCAGCCAAGAAGTGGGGGGCCGCGCAGATACGCAGTATTTT | CASSQEVGGRADTQYF
17 | NA | NA | TRBJ2-6 | TRBV5-4 | TGTGCCAGCAGCTTGGAATATTTTGGTTCTGGGGCCAACGTCCTGACTTTC | CASSLEYFGSGANVLTF
18 | NA | NA | TRBJ1-4 | TRBV11-3 | TGTGCCAGCAGCTTAAAAGGGCGACAGATCGCAACTAATGAAAAACTGTTTTTT | CASSLKGRQIATNEKLFF
16 | NA | few | TRBJ2-3 | TRBV6-5 | TGTGCCAGCAGTTACTACGGGACACCGAGCACAGATACGCAGTATTTT | CASSYYGTPSTDTQYF
16 | TRBD1 | few | TRBJ1-5 | TRBV19 | TGTGCCAGTAGTACCGGACAGGGGGCGAGCGGTGCGCCCCAGCATTTT | CASSTGQGASGAPQHF
13 | NA | few | TRBJ2-2 | TRBV15 | TGTGCCACCAGCAGAGGCGAGACCGGGGAGCTGTTTTTT | CATSRGETGELFF
13 | TRBD1 | NA | TRBJ2-7 | TRBV29-1 | TGCAGCGTCACGGGACAGTGGAACTACGAGCAGTACTTC | CSVTGQWNYEQYF
15 | NA | NA | TRBJ2-3 | TRBV27 | TGTGCCAGCACCTCCTCGCGGGGTAGCACAGATACGCAGTATTTT | CASTSSRGSTDTQYF
19 | NA | many | TRBJ1-3 | TRBV2 | TGTGCCAGCAGTGTCCCGCCCGGGACCCGGGATCCGTCTGGAAACACCATATATTTT | CASSVPPGTRDPSGNTIYF
14 | TRBD1 | few | TRBJ1-2 | TRBV5-6 | TGTGCCAGCAGCGCGCAACAGGGGATTGTGGGCTACACCTTC | CASSAQQGIVGYTF
12 | TRBD1 | many | TRBJ1-2 | TRBV27 | TGTGCCAGCGCAGACAGGGGGTCAGGCTACACCTTC | CASADRGSGYTF
13 | NA | few | TRBJ1-1 | TRBV7-6 | TGTGCCAGCAGCTTACAGAGGGGGACTGAAGCTTTCTTT | CASSLQRGTEAFF
15 | NA | NA | TRBJ2-1 | TRBV5-4 | TGTGCCAGCAGCTTGTGGAGAAGCTCCTACAATGAGCAGTTCTTC | CASSLWRSSYNEQFF